This T cell receptor (beta chain) was captured in a study of cytomegalovirus exposure and HLA in healthy donors. The study, taken as a whole, reports: The tendency of first-cohort TCR clusters to co-occur in the 90 to 150 validation repertoires was the finding of a later analysis. The classifier, whose performance was assessed in both the original and validation cohorts, reportedly diagnosed cytomegalovirus status with high specificity and sensitivity. Most TCR sequences were uncommon, yet certain public TCRs appeared in many donors. In vitro confirmation showed three CMV-associated chains to be CMV antigen specific.

Note on this clone: Its antigen remains unidentified.

The CDR3 is 13 amino acids. CDR1 is MNHEY, CDR2 SVGAGI, per germline. Trimming at V came to 5 bases and at J to 8 bases, leaving 5 bases not matched to a gene. Here immunoSEQ multiplex PCR was the method, and the copy in TCRdb shows in-frame clones only, minus some. The profile covers around 150,000 clones, with roughly nine tenths appearing a single time and 0.6% to 0.8% taken by the ten largest. Material: PBMCs. This rearrangement joins TRBV6-5 to TRBJ1-4; 7 bases fit TRBD1. The TCR sequence derives from a young man in good health and CMV-seronegative. CDR3 loop: CASSRQGSEKLFF. CDR3 bases: TGTGCCAGCAGTCGACAGGGTTCGGAAAAACTGTTTTTT.